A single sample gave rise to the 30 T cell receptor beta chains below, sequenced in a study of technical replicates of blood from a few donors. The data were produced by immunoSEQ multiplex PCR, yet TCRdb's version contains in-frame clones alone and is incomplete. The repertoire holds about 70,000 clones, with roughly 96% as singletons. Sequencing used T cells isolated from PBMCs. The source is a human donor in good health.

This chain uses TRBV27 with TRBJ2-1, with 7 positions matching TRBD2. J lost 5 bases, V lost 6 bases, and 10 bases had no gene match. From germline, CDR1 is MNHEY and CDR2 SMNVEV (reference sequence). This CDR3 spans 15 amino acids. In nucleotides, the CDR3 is TGTGCCAGCAGATCGAGGACTAGTTCTCACAATGAGCAGTTCTTC. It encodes CASRSRTSSHNEQFF.

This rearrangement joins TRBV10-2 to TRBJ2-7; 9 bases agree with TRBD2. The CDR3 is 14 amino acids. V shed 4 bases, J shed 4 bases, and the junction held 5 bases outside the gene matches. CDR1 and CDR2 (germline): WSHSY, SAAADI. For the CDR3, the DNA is TGCGCCAGCAGTGTTGGTAGCGGGGGTTACGAGCAGTACTTC. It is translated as CASSVGSGGYEQYF.

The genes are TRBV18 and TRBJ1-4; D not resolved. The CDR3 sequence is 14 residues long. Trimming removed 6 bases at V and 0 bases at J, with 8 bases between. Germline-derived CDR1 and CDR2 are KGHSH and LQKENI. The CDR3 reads CASSPSATNEKLFF. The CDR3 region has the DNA TGTGCCAGCTCCCCCTCAGCAACTAATGAAAAACTGTTTTTT.

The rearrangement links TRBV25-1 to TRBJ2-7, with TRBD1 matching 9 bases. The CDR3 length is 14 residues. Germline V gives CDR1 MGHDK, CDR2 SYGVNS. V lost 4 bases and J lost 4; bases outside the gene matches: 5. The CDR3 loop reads CASSGTGAGYEQYF. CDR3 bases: TGTGCCAGCAGTGGGACAGGGGCAGGGTACGAGCAGTACTTC.

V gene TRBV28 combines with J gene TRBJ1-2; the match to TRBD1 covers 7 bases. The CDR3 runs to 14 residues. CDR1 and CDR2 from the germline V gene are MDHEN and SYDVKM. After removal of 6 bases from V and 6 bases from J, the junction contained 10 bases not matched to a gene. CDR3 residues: CASRPETGADGYTF. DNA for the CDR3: TGTGCCAGCAGACCCGAAACAGGGGCGGATGGCTACACCTTC.

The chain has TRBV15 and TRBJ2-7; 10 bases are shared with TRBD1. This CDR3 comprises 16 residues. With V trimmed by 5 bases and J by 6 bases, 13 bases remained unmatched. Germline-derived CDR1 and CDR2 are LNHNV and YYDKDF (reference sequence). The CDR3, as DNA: TGTGCCACCAGCGTACGACCGGGACAGGGGCCCCTCGAGCAGTACTTC. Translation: CATSVRPGQGPLEQYF.

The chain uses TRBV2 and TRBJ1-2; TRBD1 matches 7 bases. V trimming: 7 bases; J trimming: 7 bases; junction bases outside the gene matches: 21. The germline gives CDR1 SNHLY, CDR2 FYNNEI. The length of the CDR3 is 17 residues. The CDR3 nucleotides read TGTGCCAGCAATATCGAGTACGGGACAGTGGACGTGAGTGGCTACACCTTC. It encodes CASNIEYGTVDVSGYTF.

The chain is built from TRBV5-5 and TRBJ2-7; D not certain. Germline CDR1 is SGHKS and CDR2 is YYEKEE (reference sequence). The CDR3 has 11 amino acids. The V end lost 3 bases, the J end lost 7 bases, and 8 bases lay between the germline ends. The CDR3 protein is CASSSAREQYF. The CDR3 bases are TGTGCCAGCAGCTCTGCTCGGGAGCAGTACTTC.

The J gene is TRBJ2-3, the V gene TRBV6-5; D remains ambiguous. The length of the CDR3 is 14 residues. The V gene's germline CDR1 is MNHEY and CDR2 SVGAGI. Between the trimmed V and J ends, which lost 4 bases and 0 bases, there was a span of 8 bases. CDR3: CASSLRSSTDTQYF. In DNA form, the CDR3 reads TGTGCCAGCAGTTTGAGGTCCAGCACAGATACGCAGTATTTT.

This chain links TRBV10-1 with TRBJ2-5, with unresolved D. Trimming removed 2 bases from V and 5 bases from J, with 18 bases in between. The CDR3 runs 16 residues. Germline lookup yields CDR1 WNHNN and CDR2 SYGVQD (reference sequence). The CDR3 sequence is CASSEVVGWLRETQYF. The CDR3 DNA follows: TGCGCCAGCAGTGAGGTGGTAGGTTGGTTGCGGGAGACCCAGTACTTC.

CDR3 nucleotides: TGTGCCAGCAGTATAGGCCCGAAGCTAGCGGGAGGAACGGTAAGGACCTACGAGCAGTACTTC. It codes for CASSIGPKLAGGTVRTYEQYF. The chain carries TRBV28 and TRBJ2-7; TRBD2 matches at 11 bases. The ends lost 5 bases at V and 2 bases at J; junction bases unmatched: 23. The germline V gene encodes CDR1 MDHEN and CDR2 SYDVKM. This CDR3 has 21 residues.

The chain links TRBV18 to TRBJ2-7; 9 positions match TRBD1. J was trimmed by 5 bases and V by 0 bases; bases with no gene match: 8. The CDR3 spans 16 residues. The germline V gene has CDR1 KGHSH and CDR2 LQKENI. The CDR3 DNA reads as TGTGCCAGCTCACCACCGACGGGACAGGGATTGAACGAGCAGTACTTC. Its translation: CASSPPTGQGLNEQYF.

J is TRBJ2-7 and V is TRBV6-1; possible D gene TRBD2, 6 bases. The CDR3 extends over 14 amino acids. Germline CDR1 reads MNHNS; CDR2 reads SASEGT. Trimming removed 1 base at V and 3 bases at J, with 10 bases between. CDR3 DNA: TGTGCCAGCAGTGAAGAGGGCGGGATCTACGAGCAGTACTTC. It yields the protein CASSEEGGIYEQYF.

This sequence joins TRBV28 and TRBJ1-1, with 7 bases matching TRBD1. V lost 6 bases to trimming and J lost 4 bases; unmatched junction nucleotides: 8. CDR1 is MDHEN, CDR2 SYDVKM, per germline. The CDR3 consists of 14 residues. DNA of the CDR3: TGTGCCAGCAGCTCCACAGGGGATGCCACTGAAGCTTTCTTT. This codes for CASSSTGDATEAFF.

CDR3 protein: CASGGVAGELFF. CDR3 in DNA: TGTGCCAGCGGAGGGGTGGCCGGGGAGCTGTTTTTT. The chain links TRBV6-6 to TRBJ2-2; weak D call: TRBD2 (6 bases). Germline CDR1 reads MNHNY; CDR2 reads SVGAGI (reference sequence). Trimming shortened V by 8 bases and J by 6 bases, and 10 bases separated the two germline ends. The CDR3 covers 12 residues.

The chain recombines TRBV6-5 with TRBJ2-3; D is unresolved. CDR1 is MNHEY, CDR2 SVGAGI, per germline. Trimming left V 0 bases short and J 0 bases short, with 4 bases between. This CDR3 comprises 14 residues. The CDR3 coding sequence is TGTGCCAGCAGTTACTCTTCAAGCACAGATACGCAGTATTTT. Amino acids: CASSYSSSTDTQYF.

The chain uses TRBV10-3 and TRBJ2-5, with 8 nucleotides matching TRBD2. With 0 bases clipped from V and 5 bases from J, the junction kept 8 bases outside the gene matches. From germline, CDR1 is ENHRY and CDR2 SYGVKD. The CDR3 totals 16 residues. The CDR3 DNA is TGTGCCATCAGTGAGTCCCGACCGGGACTAGTGGAGACCCAGTACTTC. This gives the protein CAISESRPGLVETQYF.

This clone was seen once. The DNA for the CDR3 is TGTGCCAGCAGTGAATATGGCCGTTCGGAGACCCAGTACTTC. This codes for CASSEYGRSETQYF. J is TRBJ2-5 and V is TRBV2; D is undetermined. Germline values: CDR1 SNHLY, CDR2 FYNNEI. V lost 2 bases and J lost 5, with 12 bases in between. The CDR3 is made up of 14 amino acids.

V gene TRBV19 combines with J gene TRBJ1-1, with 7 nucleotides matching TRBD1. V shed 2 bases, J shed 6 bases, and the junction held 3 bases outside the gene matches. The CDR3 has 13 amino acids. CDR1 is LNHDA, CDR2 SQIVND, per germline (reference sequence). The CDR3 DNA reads TGTGCCAGTAGTATACTGAGGGGGCCTGAAGCTTTCTTT. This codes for CASSILRGPEAFF.

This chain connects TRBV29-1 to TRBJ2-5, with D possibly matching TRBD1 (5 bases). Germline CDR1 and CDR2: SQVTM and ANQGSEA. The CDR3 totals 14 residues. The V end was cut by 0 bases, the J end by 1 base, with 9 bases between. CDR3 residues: CSVEDGAPQETQYF. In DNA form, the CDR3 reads TGCAGCGTTGAAGATGGGGCCCCCCAAGAGACCCAGTACTTC.

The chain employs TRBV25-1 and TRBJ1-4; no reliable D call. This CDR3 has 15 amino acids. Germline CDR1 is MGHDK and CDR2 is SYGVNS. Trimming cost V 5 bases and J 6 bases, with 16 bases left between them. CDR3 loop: CASSPPSDLDEKLFF. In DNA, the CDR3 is TGTGCCAGCAGTCCCCCTTCAGACCTAGATGAAAAACTGTTTTTT.

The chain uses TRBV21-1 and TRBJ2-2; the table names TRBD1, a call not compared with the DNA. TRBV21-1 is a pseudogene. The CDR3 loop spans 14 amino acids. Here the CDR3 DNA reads TGTGCCAGCACCGACAGGGCCGACACCGGGGAGCTGTTTTTT. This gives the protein CASTDRADTGELFF.

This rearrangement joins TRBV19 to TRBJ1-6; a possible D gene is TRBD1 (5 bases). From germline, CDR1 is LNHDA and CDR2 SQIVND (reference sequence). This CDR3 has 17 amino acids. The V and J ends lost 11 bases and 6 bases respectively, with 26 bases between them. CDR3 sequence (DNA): TGTGCCGGGGTCTCGGGTTCGTTCCAGGGCGGTAATTCACCCCTCCACTTT. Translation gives CAGVSGSFQGGNSPLHF. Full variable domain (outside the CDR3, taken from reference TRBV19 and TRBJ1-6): DGGITQSPKYLFRKEGQNVTLSCEQNLNHDAMYWYRQDPGQGLRLIYYSQIVNDFQKGDIAEGYSVSREKKESFPLTVTSAQKNPTAFYLCAGVSGSFQGGNSPLHFGNGTRLTVT.

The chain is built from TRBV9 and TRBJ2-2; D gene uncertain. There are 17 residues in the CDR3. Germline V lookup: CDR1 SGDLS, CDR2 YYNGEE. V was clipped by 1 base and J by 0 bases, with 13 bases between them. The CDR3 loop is CASSVSPRVPNTGELFF. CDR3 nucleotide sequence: TGTGCCAGCAGCGTAAGCCCCCGGGTTCCGAACACCGGGGAGCTGTTTTTT.

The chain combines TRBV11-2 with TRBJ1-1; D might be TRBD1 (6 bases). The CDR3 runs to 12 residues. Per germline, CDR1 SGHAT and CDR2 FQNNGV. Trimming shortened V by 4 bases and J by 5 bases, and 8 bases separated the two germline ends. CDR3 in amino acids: CASSYRDTEAFF. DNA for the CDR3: TGTGCCAGCAGCTACAGGGATACTGAAGCTTTCTTT.

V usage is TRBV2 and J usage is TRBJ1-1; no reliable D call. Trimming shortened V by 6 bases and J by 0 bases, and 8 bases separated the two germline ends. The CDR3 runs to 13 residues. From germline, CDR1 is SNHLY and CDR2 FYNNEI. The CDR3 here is CASRGDMNTEAFF. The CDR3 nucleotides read TGTGCCAGCAGAGGCGACATGAACACTGAAGCTTTCTTT.

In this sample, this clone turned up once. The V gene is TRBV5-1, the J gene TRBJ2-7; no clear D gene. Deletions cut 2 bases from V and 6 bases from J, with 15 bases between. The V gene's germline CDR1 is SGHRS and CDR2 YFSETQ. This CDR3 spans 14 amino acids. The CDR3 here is CASSFSTAMSEQYF. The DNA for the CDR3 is TGCGCCAGCAGCTTTTCAACAGCAATGAGCGAGCAGTACTTC.

The CDR3 DNA follows: TGTGCCAGCAGATACACCGGGACACCGAACACTGAAGCTTTCTTT. Protein: CASRYTGTPNTEAFF. The chain carries TRBV11-3 and TRBJ1-1; a possible D gene is TRBD1 (6 bases). CDR1 and CDR2 from the germline V gene are SGHNT and YENEEA. The CDR3 totals 15 residues. Trimming shortened V by 6 bases and J by 1 base, and 15 bases separated the two germline ends. The full variable domain, with the rest looked up from reference TRBV11-3 and TRBJ1-1, is EAGVVQSPRYKIIEKKQPVAFWCNPISGHNTLYWYLQNLGQGPELLIRYENEEAVDDSQLPKDRFSAERLKGVDSTLKIQPAELGDSAVYLCASRYTGTPNTEAFFGQGTRLTVV.

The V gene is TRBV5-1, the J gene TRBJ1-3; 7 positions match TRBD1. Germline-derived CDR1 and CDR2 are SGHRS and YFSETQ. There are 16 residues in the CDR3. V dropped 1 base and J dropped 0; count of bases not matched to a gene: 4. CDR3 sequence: CASSLSTGNSGNTIYF. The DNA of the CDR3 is TGCGCCAGCAGCTTGTCGACAGGGAACTCTGGAAACACCATATATTTT.

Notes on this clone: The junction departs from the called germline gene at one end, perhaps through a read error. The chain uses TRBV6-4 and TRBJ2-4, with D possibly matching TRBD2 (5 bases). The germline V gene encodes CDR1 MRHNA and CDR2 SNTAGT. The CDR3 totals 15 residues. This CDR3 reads CASSDSRGAQNIQYF. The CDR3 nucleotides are TGTGCCAGCAGTGACTCACGGGGAGCCCAAAACATTCAGTACTTC.